These 23 T cell receptor beta chains were sequenced from one sample in a study of T cell clonotyping in hematopoietic cell transplantation. The protocol was immunoSEQ multiplex PCR, while the TCRdb copy is restricted to in-frame clones and leaves out a portion. The data contain 13,000 or so clones, roughly 90% of them singletons. Source material: peripheral blood mononuclear cells. All receptors derive from a man aged 30 to 45 in good health. Some clones in this sample may be carry-over from other donors' samples.

This clone was seen just once. The chain employs TRBV29-1 and TRBJ1-1, with TRBD1 matching 7 bases. J lost 2 bases, V lost 6 bases, and 9 bases had no gene match. Germline V gene lookup returns CDR1 SQVTM and CDR2 ANQGSEA. CDR3 length equals 14 residues. The CDR3 DNA is TGCAGCGTGGGGCCGGGACAGACAAACACTGAAGCTTTCTTT. As protein: CSVGPGQTNTEAFF.

V usage is TRBV29-1 and J usage is TRBJ2-1; 15 bases match TRBD2. V trimming: 1 base; J trimming: 9 bases; junction bases outside the gene matches: 7. The CDR3 totals 16 residues. Looked up from germline, CDR1 is SQVTM and CDR2 is ANQGSEA. The CDR3 reads CSVEGGTSGRTGEQFF. CDR3 DNA: TGCAGCGTTGAAGGTGGGACTAGCGGGAGGACAGGTGAGCAGTTCTTC.

This clone has more than one count but fewer than ten. The chain employs TRBV30 and TRBJ1-5; TRBD1 is a possible D gene (6 bases). There are 14 residues in the CDR3. V was trimmed by 6 bases and J by 0 bases, leaving 12 bases between them. Germline V gene sequence: CDR1 GTSNPN, CDR2 SVGIG (reference sequence). This CDR3 reads CACKTGNSNQPQHF. The CDR3 nucleotides read TGTGCCTGTAAAACAGGGAATAGCAATCAGCCCCAGCATTTT.

This chain joins TRBV19 and TRBJ2-7; TRBD1 might be the D (6 bases). This CDR3 has 14 residues. V was pared by 3 bases and J by 2 bases, with 11 bases between. Germline CDR1 is LNHDA and CDR2 is SQIVND (reference sequence). In DNA, the CDR3 is TGTGCCAGTAGTATCTCCGGGACAACCTACGAGCAGTACTTC. Translating it yields CASSISGTTYEQYF.

The V call is TRBV5-6, the J call TRBJ2-7; D gene uncertain. Trimming removed 2 bases from V and 0 bases from J, with 18 bases in between. Germline CDR1 reads SGHDT; CDR2 reads YYEEEE. This CDR3 has 17 amino acids. CDR3 in DNA: TGTGCCAGCAGCTTCCGGACCGTCAGAAGGAGCTCCTACGAGCAGTACTTC. Translating it yields CASSFRTVRRSSYEQYF.

The CDR3 nucleotides are TGTGCCAGCAGCACAGGTGTCGGGGAGCTGTTTTTT. Amino acid sequence: CASSTGVGELFF. V gene TRBV2 combines with J gene TRBJ2-2, with D tentatively TRBD1 (5 bases). This CDR3 comprises 12 residues. Germline CDR1 is SNHLY and CDR2 is FYNNEI. Trimming took off 6 bases at V and 7 bases at J, with 9 bases between the two ends. Full variable domain (outside the CDR3, taken from reference TRBV2 and TRBJ2-2): EPEVTQTPSHQVTQMGQEVILRCVPISNHLYFYWYRQILGQKVEFLVSFYNNEISEKSEIFDDQFSVERPDGSNFTLKIRSTKLEDSAMYFCASSTGVGELFFGEGSRLTVL.

This clone was found once. The chain carries TRBV6-1 and TRBJ2-5; the D is unclear. Trimming shortened V by 7 bases and J by 5 bases, and 8 bases separated the two germline ends. In germline, CDR1 is MNHNS, CDR2 SASEGT. CDR3 length: 11 amino acids. The CDR3 loop is CASTLRETQYF. CDR3 in DNA: TGTGCCAGCACCCTGAGGGAGACCCAGTACTTC.

This clone has a single count. The rearrangement joins TRBV7-8 to TRBJ2-3; 12 bases match TRBD1. J lost 7 bases, V lost 6 bases, and 5 bases had no gene match. Looked up from germline, CDR1 is SGHVS and CDR2 is FQNEAQ. The CDR3 consists of 14 residues. The CDR3 DNA is TGTGCCAGCAGACCGGGACAGGGGGCTTATACGCAGTATTTT. Translated: CASRPGQGAYTQYF. The full variable domain, in which reference TRBV7-8 and TRBJ2-3 provide the parts outside the CDR3, is GAGVSQSPRYKVAKRGQDVALRCDPISGHVSLFWYQQALGQGPEFLTYFQNEAQLDKSGLPSDRFFAERPEGSVSTLKIQRTQQEDSAVYLCASRPGQGAYTQYFGPGTRLTVL.

V is TRBV5-1 and J is TRBJ2-7, with 12 bases matching TRBD2. V gave up 5 bases and J gave up 2 bases; unmatched junction bases: 11. In germline, CDR1 is SGHRS, CDR2 YFSETQ. The CDR3 consists of 17 residues. The CDR3 sequence is CASRRTSGGTNAYEQYF. The CDR3 DNA follows: TGCGCCAGCAGACGCACTAGCGGGGGGACCAACGCCTACGAGCAGTACTTC.

This chain links TRBV5-4 with TRBJ2-1; D gene unclear. The V gene lost 0 bases and the J gene lost 9 bases, with 4 bases spanning the gap. The CDR3 is 11 residues long. CDR1 SGHNT and CDR2 YYREEE come from the germline V gene (reference sequence). The CDR3 region has the DNA TGTGCCAGCAGCTTGGTGGGTGAGCAGTTCTTC. Translation: CASSLVGEQFF.

This chain connects TRBV2 to TRBJ2-5, with D perhaps being TRBD1 or TRBD2 (6 bases each). V lost 6 bases and J 5 bases, leaving 19 bases between the germline ends. Germline V gene data show CDR1 as SNHLY and CDR2 as FYNNEI. The CDR3 spans 15 residues. CDR3 loop: CASRRDTGLGETQYF. The DNA of the CDR3 is TGTGCCAGCAGGCGGGATACAGGGCTGGGGGAGACCCAGTACTTC.

This chain connects TRBV19 to TRBJ1-1; D perhaps matches TRBD1 (5 bases). V lost 3 bases and J lost 4, with 9 bases in between. This CDR3 has 13 residues. Germline V gene lookup returns CDR1 LNHDA and CDR2 SQIVND (reference sequence). The CDR3 protein is CASSMGEGTEAFF. The CDR3 coding sequence is TGTGCCAGTAGTATGGGGGAGGGCACTGAAGCTTTCTTT.

This chain uses TRBV21-1 with TRBJ2-3; the D call of TRBD2 is as the table states it, not checked on the DNA. TRBV21-1 is deemed a pseudogene. The CDR3 has 15 residues. In DNA form, the CDR3 reads TGTGCCATTCGAGCGGCCTTAGGGAGCACAGATACGCAGTATTTT. Amino acids: CAIRAALGSTDTQYF.

This rearrangement joins TRBV6-5 to TRBJ1-3; the D gene is possibly TRBD1 (6 bases). The CDR3 is made up of 13 amino acids. Germline CDR1 reads MNHEY; CDR2 reads SVGAGI. V lost 10 bases and J lost 1, with 11 bases in between. CDR3 bases: TGTGCCACCAGGAGGGGGTCTGGAAACACCATATATTTT. Its translation is CATRRGSGNTIYF.

CDR3 in amino acids: CASSPGQGAEKLFF. The DNA of the CDR3 is TGTGCCAGCAGCCCGGGACAGGGGGCTGAAAAACTGTTTTTT. The chain uses TRBV11-2 and TRBJ1-4; TRBD1 agrees at 12 bases. Germline V gene data show CDR1 as SGHAT and CDR2 as FQNNGV. This CDR3 has 14 residues. The ends lost 5 bases at V and 7 bases at J; junction bases unmatched: 2.

CDR3 loop: CASSRGTAGSGNTIYF. CDR3 nucleotides: TGCGCCAGCAGCCGCGGGACCGCCGGCTCTGGAAACACCATATATTTT. The chain recombines TRBV5-1 with TRBJ1-3, with a possible D match to TRBD1 (5 bases). CDR3 length: 16 amino acids. Germline V gene lookup returns CDR1 SGHRS and CDR2 YFSETQ. Trimming left V 4 bases short and J 0 bases short, with 14 bases between. The complete variable domain, with remaining parts taken from reference TRBV5-1 and TRBJ1-3, reads KAGVTQTPRYLIKTRGQQVTLSCSPISGHRSVSWYQQTPGQGLQFLFEYFSETQRNKGNFPGRFSGRQFSNSRSEMNVSTLELGDSALYLCASSRGTAGSGNTIYFGEGSWLTVV.

The V gene is TRBV19, the J gene TRBJ1-4; D is unclear. The germline V and J ends were trimmed by 4 bases and 0 bases, with 18 bases remaining between them. The CDR3 has 18 residues. CDR1 and CDR2 (germline): LNHDA, SQIVND (reference sequence). The CDR3 sequence is CASSSTGSRFATNEKLFF. The CDR3, as DNA: TGTGCCAGTAGTAGCACGGGGAGTAGGTTTGCAACTAATGAAAAACTGTTTTTT.

The chain is built from TRBV19 and TRBJ1-5; TRBD1 aligns across 7 bases. V shed 4 bases and J 5 bases; nucleotides not matched to a gene: 5. Germline CDR1 LNHDA, CDR2 SQIVND (reference sequence). This CDR3 is built from 14 residues. CDR3 DNA: TGTGCCAGTAGTAACAGGGGATTGGATCAGCCCCAGCATTTT. Translated, it gives CASSNRGLDQPQHF. Combining the CDR3 with reference TRBV19 and TRBJ1-5 gives the whole variable domain DGGITQSPKYLFRKEGQNVTLSCEQNLNHDAMYWYRQDPGQGLRLIYYSQIVNDFQKGDIAEGYSVSREKKESFPLTVTSAQKNPTAFYLCASSNRGLDQPQHFGDGTRLSIL.

In its sample, this clone was seen once. The chain has TRBV7-2 and TRBJ2-1; D is undetermined. CDR1 and CDR2 from the germline V gene are SGHTA and FQGNSA. Deletions cut 5 bases from V and 9 bases from J, with 26 bases between. The CDR3 length is 17 residues. In nucleotides, the CDR3 is TGTGCCAGCAGCCACCGCGCCCGGGCTCATATCCGCGGTGAGCAGTTCTTC. Residues: CASSHRARAHIRGEQFF. Based on the CDR3 plus reference TRBV7-2 and TRBJ2-1, the full variable domain is GAGVSQSPSNKVTEKGKDVELRCDPISGHTALYWYRQSLGQGLEFLIYFQGNSAPDKSGLPSDRFSAERTGGSVSTLTIQRTQQEDSAVYLCASSHRARAHIRGEQFFGPGTRLTVL.

The chain couples TRBV29-1 to TRBJ2-1; unclear D gene. V shed 0 bases and J shed 6 bases, with 12 bases lying between them. The germline V gene encodes CDR1 SQVTM and CDR2 ANQGSEA. The CDR3 spans 14 residues. The CDR3: CSVEEVQWGNEQFF. In DNA form, the CDR3 reads TGCAGCGTTGAAGAGGTCCAGTGGGGCAATGAGCAGTTCTTC.

The chain is built from TRBV29-1 and TRBJ1-2; tentatively, D is TRBD1 (6 bases). The germline V gene has CDR1 SQVTM and CDR2 ANQGSEA. The V and J ends lost 2 bases and 3 bases respectively, with 13 bases between them. The CDR3 loop spans 14 amino acids. CDR3 nucleotide sequence: TGCAGCGTTGAAATGGGGGGCGCTGACTATGGCTACACCTTC. Protein product: CSVEMGGADYGYTF.

This chain links TRBV29-1 with TRBJ1-1, with D possibly matching TRBD1 (5 bases). Trimming pared 6 bases from V and 0 bases from J, leaving 17 bases between. The CDR3 loop spans 15 amino acids. The germline gives CDR1 SQVTM, CDR2 ANQGSEA. For the CDR3, the DNA is TGCAGCGTCGGGGCAGGATGGGCTATGAACACTGAAGCTTTCTTT. This gives the protein CSVGAGWAMNTEAFF.

CDR3 amino acids: CASPCETQYF. The CDR3 DNA is TGTGCCAGCCCCTGTGAGACCCAGTACTTC. This chain uses TRBV6-5 with TRBJ2-5; no reliable D call. The germline CDR1 and CDR2 sequences are MNHEY and SVGAGI. CDR3 length: 10 residues. Trimming cost V 8 bases and J 5 bases, with 6 bases left between them.